The sequence of this T cell receptor (beta chain) was determined in a study of blood T cell repertoires in COVID-19. Generated by immunoSEQ multiplex PCR, the TCRdb table keeps only in-frame clones and is missing some. The sample shows about 330,000 clones, approximately 89% of them seen only once. CDR1 is LGHNA and CDR2 is YNFKEQ in the germline V gene. The CDR3 sequence is 15 residues long. Trimming pared 0 bases from V and 0 bases from J, leaving 6 bases between. This TCR derives from a woman aged 25 to 39 who had recovered from COVID-19. The sequencing input was PBMCs or T cells enriched from blood (not recorded which). This chain uses TRBV4-2 with TRBJ2-4, with a weak D call TRBD2 (6 bases). CDR3 nucleotides: TGTGCCAGCAGCCAAGAGCGGGGAGCCAAAAACATTCAGTACTTC. The encoded protein is CASSQERGAKNIQYF.